A single sample gave rise to the 18 T cell receptor beta chains below, sequenced in a study of T cell changes during pregnancy in multiple sclerosis (dated by TCRdb to between 2017 and 2020). Libraries were prepared through the immunoSEQ multiplex PCR assay. TCRdb holds this immuneACCESS table with in-frame rearrangements only. Some clones are missing; in checked studies, unresolved V genes explain under half, and the rest has no known cause. This sample comprises approximately 83,000 clones, around 93% of them detected only once. The ten largest clonotypes hold 3.5% to 4.5% of the sample. Here the sequenced sample was peripheral blood, taken in the first trimester of pregnancy. All receptors come from a female donor with multiple sclerosis, enrolled in a pregnancy study.

This sequence joins TRBV5-1 and TRBJ1-3; 8 bases agree with TRBD1. Germline V gene lookup returns CDR1 SGHRS and CDR2 YFSETQ. Trimming cost V 5 bases and J 2 bases; bases outside gene matches: 6. The CDR3 has 15 residues. The CDR3 region is CASRGTGDPGNTIYF. The DNA of the CDR3 is TGCGCCAGCAGAGGGACAGGCGACCCTGGAAACACCATATATTTT.

This sequence joins TRBV7-2 and TRBJ1-2; the match to TRBD1 covers 9 bases. V shed 5 bases, J shed 5 bases, and the junction held 3 bases outside the gene matches. Germline CDR1 is SGHTA and CDR2 is FQGNSA. This CDR3 is built from 13 residues. CDR3 bases: TGTGCCAGCAGCCCCGGACAGGGGTATGGCTACACCTTC. Amino acid sequence: CASSPGQGYGYTF.

The chain couples TRBV7-6 to TRBJ1-1; possibly TRBD1 for D (6 bases). Germline V gives CDR1 SGHVS, CDR2 FNYEAQ. There are 16 residues in the CDR3. The V end was cut by 4 bases, the J end by 1 base, with 16 bases between. The CDR3 region has the DNA TGTGCCAGCAGCTCCCGGGGGGCAGGGACGAACACTGAAGCTTTCTTT. Translating gives CASSSRGAGTNTEAFF.

CDR3 bases: TGTGCCAGCAGCTTAGTGACAGGGGAGAACACTGAAGCTTTCTTT. Protein: CASSLVTGENTEAFF. The chain combines TRBV7-9 with TRBJ1-1; 8 positions agree with TRBD1. Germline V CDR1 and CDR2: SEHNR, FQNEAQ (reference sequence). The CDR3 covers 15 residues. V shed 1 base and J 1 base; nucleotides not matched to a gene: 2.

V is TRBV6-5 and J is TRBJ1-2, with D possibly matching TRBD1 (6 bases). This CDR3 is built from 15 residues. Germline V CDR1 and CDR2: MNHEY, SVGAGI. V lost 4 bases and J 3 bases, leaving 15 bases between the germline ends. CDR3 sequence: CASSSGRQGHYGYTF. CDR3 nucleotide sequence: TGTGCCAGCAGTTCAGGCCGGCAGGGGCACTATGGCTACACCTTC.

V is TRBV19 and J is TRBJ1-1, with TRBD1 as a possible D gene (6 bases). Germline CDR1 is LNHDA and CDR2 is SQIVND (reference sequence). V lost 1 base and J 7 bases, leaving 13 bases between the germline ends. The CDR3 loop spans 14 amino acids. Written as DNA, the CDR3 is TGTGCCAGTAGTATAGGCCGGGGGGCCTATGAAGCTTTCTTT. Amino acid sequence: CASSIGRGAYEAFF.

The J gene is TRBJ2-7, the V gene TRBV6-1; TRBD1 might be the D (5 bases). The ends were cut back, 7 bases at V and 3 bases at J, with 16 bases in the middle. CDR3 length: 14 residues. CDR1 is MNHNS, CDR2 SASEGT, per germline. CDR3 sequence reads: CASNLDRNFYEQYF. The CDR3 bases are TGTGCCAGCAACCTCGACAGAAACTTCTACGAGCAGTACTTC.

The CDR3 protein is CSVALGRTEAFF. The DNA for the CDR3 is TGCAGCGTTGCCCTGGGCAGAACTGAAGCTTTCTTT. This chain joins TRBV29-1 and TRBJ1-1, with D uncertain. V gave up 4 bases and J gave up 5 bases, with 11 bases separating them. The CDR3 length is 12 residues. The germline V gene has CDR1 SQVTM and CDR2 ANQGSEA.

The CDR3 reads CAWSRLGSSGNTIYF. The DNA for the CDR3 is TGTGCCTGGAGTCGGTTGGGGAGCTCTGGAAACACCATATATTTT. The chain recombines TRBV30 with TRBJ1-3; D remains ambiguous. The CDR3 has 15 residues. Trimming took off 2 bases at V and 0 bases at J, with 11 bases between the two ends. The V gene's germline CDR1 is GTSNPN and CDR2 SVGIG (reference sequence).

This chain uses TRBV7-9 with TRBJ2-7, with TRBD1 matching over 9 bases. Germline loops: CDR1 SEHNR, CDR2 FQNEAQ (reference sequence). The CDR3 has 14 residues. Unmatched junction bases numbered 9, after V lost 5 bases and J lost 7 bases. DNA of the CDR3: TGTGCCAGCAGCCTCGCCGACAGGGGGGTGGAGCAGTACTTC. Its translation is CASSLADRGVEQYF. The full variable domain, with the rest looked up from reference TRBV7-9 and TRBJ2-7, is DTGVSQNPRHKITKRGQNVTFRCDPISEHNRLYWYRQTLGQGPEFLTYFQNEAQLEKSRLLSDRFSAERPKGSFSTLEIQRTEQGDSAMYLCASSLADRGVEQYFGPGTRLTVT.

The chain has TRBV5-1 and TRBJ2-1; no reliable D call. The germline V and J ends were trimmed by 6 bases and 5 bases, with 6 bases remaining between them. The CDR3 covers 11 residues. Looked up from germline, CDR1 is SGHRS and CDR2 is YFSETQ. CDR3 amino acids: CASMADNEQFF. For the CDR3, the DNA is TGCGCCAGCATGGCAGACAATGAGCAGTTCTTC.

The gene calls are TRBV11-2 and TRBJ2-5; D unresolved. The CDR3 has 14 amino acids. Deletions cut 2 bases from V and 3 bases from J, with 10 bases between. Germline CDR1 and CDR2: SGHAT and FQNNGV. The CDR3 sequence is CASSLQRRKETQYF. For the CDR3, the DNA is TGTGCCAGCAGCTTACAGCGTAGAAAAGAGACCCAGTACTTC.

The chain is built from TRBV27 and TRBJ2-2, with 8 bases matching TRBD2. This CDR3 comprises 14 residues. V shed 8 bases, J shed 6 bases, and the junction held 8 bases outside the gene matches. Germline V gives CDR1 MNHEY, CDR2 SMNVEV (reference sequence). The chain's CDR3 is CASRGGFSAGELFF. CDR3 DNA: TGTGCCAGCCGGGGGGGCTTTTCAGCCGGGGAGCTGTTTTTT.

The chain has TRBV2 and TRBJ2-1, with 11 nucleotides matching TRBD2. The V and J ends lost 3 bases and 1 base, in that order; junction bases with no gene match: 5. This CDR3 spans 17 amino acids. From germline, CDR1 is SNHLY and CDR2 FYNNEI. The CDR3 DNA reads TGTGCCAGCAGTGACGGGCTAGCGGGGGGTTCCTACAATGAGCAGTTCTTC. Its protein product is CASSDGLAGGSYNEQFF.

This sequence joins TRBV6-9 and TRBJ1-1; possibly TRBD1 for D (5 bases). This CDR3 is built from 17 residues. CDR1 and CDR2 from the germline V gene are MNHGY and SVAAGI. V shed 6 bases and J shed 1 base, with 21 bases lying between them. The CDR3: CASRPKVRGSPNTEAFF. CDR3 DNA sequence: TGTGCCAGCAGACCAAAGGTAAGGGGTTCGCCGAACACTGAAGCTTTCTTT.

CDR3 sequence reads: CASSQDRISYTF. CDR3 nucleotide sequence: TGTGCCAGCAGCCAGGACAGAATAAGCTACACCTTC. This chain joins TRBV14 and TRBJ1-2; a possible D gene is TRBD1 (6 bases). The V gene's germline CDR1 is SGHDN and CDR2 FVKESK. V lost 3 bases and J 9 bases, leaving 11 bases between the germline ends. This CDR3 comprises 12 residues.

The chain joins TRBV14 to TRBJ1-3; D is unclear. The CDR3 is 16 residues long. V dropped 0 bases and J dropped 0 bases, with 9 bases sitting between them. Germline CDR1 reads SGHDN; CDR2 reads FVKESK. The CDR3 loop reads CASSQDKYYSGNTIYF. The CDR3 DNA sequence: TGTGCCAGCAGCCAAGATAAGTACTACTCTGGAAACACCATATATTTT.

J is TRBJ2-7 and V is TRBV19; 12 positions agree with TRBD1. The CDR3 runs 17 residues. V shed 4 bases, J shed 2 bases, and the junction held 9 bases outside the gene matches. The V gene's germline CDR1 is LNHDA and CDR2 SQIVND (reference sequence). The CDR3 sequence is CASSTRDRGPGAYEQYF. The CDR3 region has the DNA TGTGCCAGTAGTACCCGGGACAGGGGGCCAGGCGCCTACGAGCAGTACTTC. The full variable domain, its missing parts supplied by reference TRBV19 and TRBJ2-7, is DGGITQSPKYLFRKEGQNVTLSCEQNLNHDAMYWYRQDPGQGLRLIYYSQIVNDFQKGDIAEGYSVSREKKESFPLTVTSAQKNPTAFYLCASSTRDRGPGAYEQYFGPGTRLTVT.